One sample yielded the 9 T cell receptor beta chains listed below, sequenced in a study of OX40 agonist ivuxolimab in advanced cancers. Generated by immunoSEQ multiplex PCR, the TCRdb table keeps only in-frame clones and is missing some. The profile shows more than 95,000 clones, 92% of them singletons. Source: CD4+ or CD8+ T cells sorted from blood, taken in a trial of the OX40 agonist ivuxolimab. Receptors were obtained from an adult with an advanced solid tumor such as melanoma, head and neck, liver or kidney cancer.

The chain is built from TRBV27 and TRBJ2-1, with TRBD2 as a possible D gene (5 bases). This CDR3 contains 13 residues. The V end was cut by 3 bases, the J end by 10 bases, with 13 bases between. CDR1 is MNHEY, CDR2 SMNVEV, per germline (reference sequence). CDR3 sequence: CASSFTRVREQFF. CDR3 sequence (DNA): TGTGCCAGCAGTTTTACGCGGGTTAGGGAGCAGTTCTTC.

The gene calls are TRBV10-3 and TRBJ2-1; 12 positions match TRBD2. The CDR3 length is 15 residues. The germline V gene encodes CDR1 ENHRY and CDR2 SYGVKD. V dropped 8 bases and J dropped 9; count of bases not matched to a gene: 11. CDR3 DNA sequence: TGTGCCATCTCCCCCCTAGCGGGAGGGCCGGGTGAGCAGTTCTTC. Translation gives CAISPLAGGPGEQFF.

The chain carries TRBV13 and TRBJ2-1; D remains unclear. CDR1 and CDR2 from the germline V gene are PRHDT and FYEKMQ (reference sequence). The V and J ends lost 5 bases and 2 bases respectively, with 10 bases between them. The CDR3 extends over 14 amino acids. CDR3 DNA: TGTGCCAGCAGCCCGCGAGGCACCTACAATGAGCAGTTCTTC. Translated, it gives CASSPRGTYNEQFF. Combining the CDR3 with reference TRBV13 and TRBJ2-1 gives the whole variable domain AAGVIQSPRHLIKEKRETATLKCYPIPRHDTVYWYQQGPGQDPQFLISFYEKMQSDKGSIPDRFSAQQFSDYHSELNMSSLELGDSALYFCASSPRGTYNEQFFGPGTRLTVL.

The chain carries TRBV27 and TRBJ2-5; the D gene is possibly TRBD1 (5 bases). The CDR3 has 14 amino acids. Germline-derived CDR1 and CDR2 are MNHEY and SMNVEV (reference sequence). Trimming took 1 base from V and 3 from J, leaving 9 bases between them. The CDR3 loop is CASSLWGRKETQYF. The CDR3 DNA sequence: TGTGCCAGCAGTTTATGGGGCAGGAAAGAGACCCAGTACTTC.

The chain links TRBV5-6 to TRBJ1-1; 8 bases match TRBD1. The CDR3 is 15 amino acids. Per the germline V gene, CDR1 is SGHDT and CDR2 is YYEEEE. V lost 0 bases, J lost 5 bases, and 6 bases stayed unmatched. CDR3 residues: CASSLGDRRGTEAFF. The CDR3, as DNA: TGTGCCAGCAGCTTGGGGGACAGGAGGGGAACTGAAGCTTTCTTT. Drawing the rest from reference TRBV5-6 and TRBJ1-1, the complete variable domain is DAGVTQSPTHLIKTRGQQVTLRCSPKSGHDTVSWYQQALGQGPQFIFQYYEEEERQRGNFPDRFSGHQFPNYSSELNVNALLLGDSALYLCASSLGDRRGTEAFFGQGTRLTVV.

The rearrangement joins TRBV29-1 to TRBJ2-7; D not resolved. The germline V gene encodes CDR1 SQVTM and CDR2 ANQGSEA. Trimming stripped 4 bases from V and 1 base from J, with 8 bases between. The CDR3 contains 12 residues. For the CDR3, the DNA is TGCAGCGTTGCAGGCGGATCCTACGAGCAGTACTTC. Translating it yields CSVAGGSYEQYF.

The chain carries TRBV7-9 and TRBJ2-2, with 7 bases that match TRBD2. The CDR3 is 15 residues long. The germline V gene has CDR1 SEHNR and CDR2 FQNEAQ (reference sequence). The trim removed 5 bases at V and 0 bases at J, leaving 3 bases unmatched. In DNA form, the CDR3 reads TGTGCCAGCAGCCCGAGCGGGACGAACACCGGGGAGCTGTTTTTT. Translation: CASSPSGTNTGELFF.

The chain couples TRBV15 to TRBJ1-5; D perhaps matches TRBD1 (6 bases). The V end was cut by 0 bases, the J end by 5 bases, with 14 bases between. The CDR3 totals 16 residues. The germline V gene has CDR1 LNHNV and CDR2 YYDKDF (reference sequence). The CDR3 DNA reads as TGTGCCACCAGCAGAGATTTCGGGGGCAGGCATCAGCCCCAGCATTTT. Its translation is CATSRDFGGRHQPQHF.

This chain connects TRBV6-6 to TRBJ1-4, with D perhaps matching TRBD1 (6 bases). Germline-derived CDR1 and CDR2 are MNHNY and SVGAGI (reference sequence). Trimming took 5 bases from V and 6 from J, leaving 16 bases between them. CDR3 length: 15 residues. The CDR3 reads CASSVTGSGDEKLFF. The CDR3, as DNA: TGTGCCAGCAGTGTTACAGGGTCTGGGGATGAAAAACTGTTTTTT.